Presented here are 18 T cell receptor beta chains from one specimen sequenced in a study of blood T cells in healthy people across ages. It was with a sample-barcoded 5' primer and a J-beta primer mix that a second PCR of roughly 7 to 12 cycles was run. TCRdb redid the calling of the 5' RACE reads with MiXCR, one entry per CDR3 protein. This sample has 1.5 million to 1.9 million distinct CDR3 sequences, with roughly 43% found just once. The material sequenced was blood. The receptors stem from a woman aged 18 to 35 in good health.

V is TRBV3-1 and J is TRBJ1-1; 9 nucleotides align to TRBD1. V lost 8 bases and J lost 2; bases outside the gene matches: 6. The CDR3 consists of 14 residues. Germline V gives CDR1 LGHDT, CDR2 YNNKEL (reference sequence). The CDR3 DNA sequence: TGTGCCAGCGGCCTCACAGGGGGCAACACTGAAGCTTTCTTT. Its translation is CASGLTGGNTEAFF.

Only a few counts were recorded for this clonotype. This chain links TRBV4-1 with TRBJ2-4; the match to TRBD1 covers 10 bases. The J call may be faulty, since TRBJ2-7 better matches the DNA end. CDR3 length: 16 amino acids. Looked up from germline, CDR1 is MGHRA and CDR2 is YSYEKL. CDR3 DNA: TGCGCCAGCAGCCAAGGCAGTGGGACAGGGGCCTACGAGCAGTACTTC. As protein: CASSQGSGTGAYEQYF.

This clonotype was counted many times. The rearrangement uses TRBV28 and TRBJ2-7; TRBD2 agrees at 7 bases. CDR1 is MDHEN, CDR2 SYDVKM, per germline. This CDR3 has 15 residues. Losses at the gene ends were 5 bases for V and 4 bases for J; bases not matched to a gene: 11. The CDR3 region is CASSLGSGWGYEQYF. As DNA, the CDR3 is TGTGCCAGCAGTCTAGGTAGCGGGTGGGGGTACGAGCAGTACTTC.

This clonotype was seen a handful of times. J is TRBJ1-4 and V is TRBV4-3; unclear D gene. The V gene lost 1 base and the J gene lost 13 bases, with 7 bases spanning the gap. Germline V gene sequence: CDR1 LGHNA, CDR2 YSLEER. The CDR3 length is 11 residues. CDR3 coding DNA: TGCGCCAGCAGCCAAGGTCCTAGACTGTTTTTT. It yields the protein CASSQGPRLFF.

The chain is built from TRBV4-3 and TRBJ2-1; D assignment may be TRBD1 or TRBD2 (5 bases each). The CDR3 extends over 15 amino acids. The ends were cut back, 4 bases at V and 1 base at J, with 11 bases in the middle. The germline V gene has CDR1 LGHNA and CDR2 YSLEER. DNA for the CDR3: TGCGCCAGCAGCCGGGGGACGGGTTCCTACAATGAGCAGTTCTTC. As protein: CASSRGTGSYNEQFF.

This clonotype was detected a few times. The chain has TRBV7-2 and TRBJ2-1, with D tentatively TRBD1 (6 bases). In germline, CDR1 is SGHTA, CDR2 FQGNSA. There are 15 residues in the CDR3. V was cut by 8 bases and J by 4 bases, with 18 bases left in between. The chain's CDR3 is CASGTGTTLYNEQFF. The CDR3 DNA reads TGTGCCAGCGGCACCGGGACAACACTTTACAATGAGCAGTTCTTC.

The chain uses TRBV7-8 and TRBJ2-5; 10 nucleotides agree with TRBD1. The J call is uncertain, as TRBJ2-7 better fits the DNA end. CDR1 and CDR2 from the germline V gene are SGHVS and FQNEAQ. The length of the CDR3 is 14 residues. CDR3 nucleotides: TGTGCCAGCAGCGCGCGACAGGGGGCAAACGAGCAGTACTTC. Its translation is CASSARQGANEQYF.

This clonotype was seen once. DNA for the CDR3: TGCGCCAGCAGCCGAAAGACCTTAAGCGGGAGCTCCTACAATGAGCAGTACTTC. Its translation: CASSRKTLSGSSYNEQYF. The J gene is TRBJ2-1, the V gene TRBV4-3, with TRBD2 matching over 8 bases. With the DNA end fitting TRBJ2-7 better, the J assignment may be wrong. CDR1 is LGHNA and CDR2 is YSLEER in the germline V gene. This CDR3 contains 18 residues.

The chain joins TRBV5-1 to TRBJ2-3, with a possible D match to TRBD2 (6 bases). The V gene's germline CDR1 is SGHRS and CDR2 YFSETQ. The CDR3 covers 14 residues. With 3 bases removed from V and 11 bases from J, the gap between germline ends came to 19 bases. CDR3 loop: CASSSTAGSSEQYF. In DNA form, the CDR3 reads TGCGCCAGCAGCTCAACAGCCGGGAGTAGCGAGCAGTATTTT.

The V call is TRBV29-1, the J call TRBJ1-2; 12 nucleotides agree with TRBD1. In germline, CDR1 is SQVTM, CDR2 ANQGSEA. V dropped 4 bases and J dropped 5; count of bases not matched to a gene: 8. The CDR3 has 15 residues. Written as DNA, the CDR3 is TGCAGCGTTGTTGCCGGGACAGGGGGCAGGTATGGCTACACCTTC. As protein: CSVVAGTGGRYGYTF. Supplemented by reference TRBV29-1 and TRBJ1-2, the full variable domain reads SAVISQKPSRDICQRGTSLTIQCQVDSQVTMMFWYRQQPGQSLTLIATANQGSEATYESGFVIDKFPISRPNLTFSTLTVSNMSPEDSSIYLCSVVAGTGGRYGYTFGSGTRLTVV.

This rearrangement joins TRBV10-2 to TRBJ2-3, with 7 bases identical to TRBD2. V trimming: 4 bases; J trimming: 3 bases; junction bases outside the gene matches: 7. The CDR3 is 15 residues long. The germline gives CDR1 WSHSY, CDR2 SAAADI. The CDR3 nucleotides read TGCGCCAGCAGTGGATCTAGCGGAGGTACAGATACGCAGTATTTT. This encodes CASSGSSGGTDTQYF.

As DNA, the CDR3 is TGTGCCAGCAGCGTGGAGGGGATCACAGATACGCAGTATTTT. It codes for CASSVEGITDTQYF. The J gene is TRBJ2-3, the V gene TRBV9; possible D gene TRBD2, 6 bases. CDR3 size: 14 residues. The V end was cut by 2 bases, the J end by 2 bases, with 9 bases between. CDR1 is SGDLS, CDR2 YYNGEE, per germline.

The chain employs TRBV7-9 and TRBJ2-6; tentative D call: TRBD1 (6 bases). Between the trimmed V and J ends, which lost 4 bases and 3 bases, there was a span of 10 bases. Germline V gene lookup returns CDR1 SEHNR and CDR2 FQNEAQ (reference sequence). This CDR3 has 15 residues. The CDR3 nucleotides are TGTGCCAGCAGCTCCAGGGGAATTGGGGCCAACGTCCTGACTTTC. Translation gives CASSSRGIGANVLTF.

The CDR3 sequence is CSGTGGETQYF. DNA for the CDR3: TGCAGCGGTACAGGGGGAGAGACCCAGTACTTC. The genes are TRBV29-1 and TRBJ2-5, with 8 positions matching TRBD1. V was clipped by 7 bases and J by 4 bases; unmatched bases: 2. Per the germline V gene, CDR1 is SQVTM and CDR2 is ANQGSEA. There are 11 residues in the CDR3.

The genes are TRBV28 and TRBJ2-3; 9 nucleotides align to TRBD1. This CDR3 has 15 amino acids. The germline gives CDR1 MDHEN, CDR2 SYDVKM. Trimming took 3 bases from V and 4 from J; bases not matched to a gene: 5. CDR3 DNA: TGTGCCAGCAGTTTGGGGACAGGGTATTCAGATACGCAGTATTTT. Translated, it gives CASSLGTGYSDTQYF.

The rearrangement uses TRBV7-8 and TRBJ2-7; tentatively, D is TRBD1 or TRBD2 (5 bases each). The CDR3 loop spans 12 amino acids. CDR1 and CDR2 (germline): SGHVS, FQNEAQ. The V gene lost 5 bases and the J gene lost 6 bases, with 11 bases spanning the gap. DNA of the CDR3: TGTGCCAGCAGCGTCGGGACCCGCGAGCAGTACTTC. This encodes CASSVGTREQYF.

Of note for this clonotype: A read error may produce the germline difference seen at one junction end. The CDR3 coding sequence is TGCAGTGCTAGAAATAGCGGGTTGAGCTCCGACGAGCAGTACTTC. Encoded protein: CSARNSGLSSDEQYF. The chain combines TRBV20-1 with TRBJ2-7, with 7 bases fitting TRBD2. The CDR3 totals 15 residues. CDR1 is DFQATT and CDR2 is SNEGSKA in the germline V gene (reference sequence).

J is TRBJ2-2 and V is TRBV4-3, with D uncertain. CDR1 and CDR2 (germline): LGHNA, YSLEER. V was shortened by 3 bases and J by 7 bases, with 9 bases between the two germline ends. The CDR3 loop spans 13 amino acids. The DNA for the CDR3 is TGCGCCAGCAGCCAGTGGAAAGGCGGGGAGCTGTTTTTT. Its translation is CASSQWKGGELFF.